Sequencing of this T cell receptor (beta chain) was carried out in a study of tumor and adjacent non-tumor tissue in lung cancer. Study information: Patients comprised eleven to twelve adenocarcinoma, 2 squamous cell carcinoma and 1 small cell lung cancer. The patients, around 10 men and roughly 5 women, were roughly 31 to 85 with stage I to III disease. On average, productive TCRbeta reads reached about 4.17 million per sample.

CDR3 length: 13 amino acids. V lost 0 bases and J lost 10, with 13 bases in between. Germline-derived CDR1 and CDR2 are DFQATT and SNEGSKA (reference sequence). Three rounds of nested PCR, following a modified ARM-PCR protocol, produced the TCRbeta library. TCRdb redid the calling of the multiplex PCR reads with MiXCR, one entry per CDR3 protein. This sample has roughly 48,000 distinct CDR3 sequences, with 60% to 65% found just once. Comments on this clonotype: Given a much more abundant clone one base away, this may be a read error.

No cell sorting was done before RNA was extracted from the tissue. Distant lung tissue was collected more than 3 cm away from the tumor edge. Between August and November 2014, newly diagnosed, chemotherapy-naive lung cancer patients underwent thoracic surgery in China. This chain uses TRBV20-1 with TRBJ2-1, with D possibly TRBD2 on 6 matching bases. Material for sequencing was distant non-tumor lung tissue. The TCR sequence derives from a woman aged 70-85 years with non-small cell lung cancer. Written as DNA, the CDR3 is TGCAGTGCTAGAGATCTTGTAGGAGGGGAGCAGTTCTTC. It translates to CSARDLVGGEQFF.